Here is one T cell receptor (beta chain) with its context. The data derive from a study of Ad26.COV2.S vaccination and SARS-CoV-2 variants. Background on the study: Each vaccinee took Ad26.COV2.S intramuscularly, once or twice 56 days apart.

Indicated treatment: around 19 received Ad26.COV2.S at low or high dose, single or two shots; roughly five received placebo; per-sample allocation not given. Sample collection was performed on day 63 after the first vaccine or placebo injection. An adult of 18-55 years in Boston served as donor. It was Wuhan-strain SARS-CoV-2 spike that the Ad26 vaccine vector expressed. Per germline, CDR1 MNHEY and CDR2 SMNVEV (reference sequence). This CDR3 contains 13 residues. V shed 2 bases and J shed 5 bases, with 6 bases lying between them. Repertoires were generated with immunoSEQ multiplex PCR, while TCRdb's copy carries only in-frame clones and drops some. This sample carries 250,000 to 300,000 clones, around 87% of them seen once, and the ten largest clones take 3% to 4%.

The sequence derives from a person between 18 and 65 years old who received the Ad26.COV2.S COVID-19 vaccine or a placebo. The gene calls are TRBV27 and TRBJ2-2; no definite D call. The input for sequencing was peripheral blood, taken in a trial of Ad26.COV2.S vaccine versus placebo. The CDR3 DNA reads TGTGCCAGCAGTTTACGCCCTACCGGGGAGCTGTTTTTT. Amino acids: CASSLRPTGELFF.